The clone carrying this TCR beta chain was seen only a few times. The antigen is unknown. The record originates from a study of glioma-infiltrating T cells. Study-level background: Low-grade gliomas were grade II; glioblastomas were grade IV at initial diagnosis. Before surgery, glioma patients received dexamethasone for at most six days. Some 1 million peripheral T cells were targeted at roughly 4.5- to 11-fold coverage. Study-level points and caveats: Non-neoplastic patients had below-expected tissue-blood divergence, while all gliomas exceeded expectation.

Using RNA template, CDR3s of TCR alpha and beta were amplified with iRepertoire arm-PCR. TCRdb called the multiplex PCR reads again in MiXCR, with one record for every CDR3 protein. The sample holds about 400,000 distinct CDR3 sequences, 35% to 45% seen once. The receptor comes from a human donor with low-grade glioma or glioblastoma, undergoing nonglioma brain surgery, or in good health (not recorded which). The sequenced material came from glioma tissue, nonneoplastic brain tissue, or PBMCs (not recorded which).

CDR3 amino acids: CSPLGGRSYNEQFF. The CDR3 nucleotides read TGCAGCCCACTGGGGGGGCGGAGTTACAATGAGCAGTTCTTC. This chain uses TRBV20-1 with TRBJ2-1; a possible D gene is TRBD2 (7 bases). CDR3 length equals 14 residues. CDR1 and CDR2 from the germline V gene are DFQATT and SNEGSKA (reference sequence).